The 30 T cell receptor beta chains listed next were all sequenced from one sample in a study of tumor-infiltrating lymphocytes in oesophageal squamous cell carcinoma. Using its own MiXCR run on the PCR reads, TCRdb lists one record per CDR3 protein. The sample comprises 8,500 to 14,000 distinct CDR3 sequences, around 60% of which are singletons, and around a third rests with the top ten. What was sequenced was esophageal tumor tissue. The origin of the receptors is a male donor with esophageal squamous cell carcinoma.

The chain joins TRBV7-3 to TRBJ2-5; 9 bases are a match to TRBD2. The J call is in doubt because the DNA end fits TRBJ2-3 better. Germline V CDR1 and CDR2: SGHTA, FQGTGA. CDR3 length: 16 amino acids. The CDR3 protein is CASSLFGGGVTDTQYF. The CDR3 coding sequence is TGTGCCAGCAGCCTCTTTGGCGGGGGGGTGACAGATACGCAGTATTTT.

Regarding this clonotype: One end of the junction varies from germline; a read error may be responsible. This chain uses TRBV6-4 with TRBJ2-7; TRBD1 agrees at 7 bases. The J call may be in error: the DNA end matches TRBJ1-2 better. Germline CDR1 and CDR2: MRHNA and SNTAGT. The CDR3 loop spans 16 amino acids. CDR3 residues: CASSYSQGGNLNGYTF. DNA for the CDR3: TGTGCCAGCAGTTACTCCCAAGGGGGCAATCTTAATGGCTACACCTTC.

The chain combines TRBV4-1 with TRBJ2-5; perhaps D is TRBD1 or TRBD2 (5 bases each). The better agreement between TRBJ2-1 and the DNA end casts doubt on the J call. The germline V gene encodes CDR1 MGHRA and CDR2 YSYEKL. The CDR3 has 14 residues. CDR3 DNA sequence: TGCGCCAGCAGCCAACAACGGGGCGACAATGAGCAGTTCTTC. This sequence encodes CASSQQRGDNEQFF.

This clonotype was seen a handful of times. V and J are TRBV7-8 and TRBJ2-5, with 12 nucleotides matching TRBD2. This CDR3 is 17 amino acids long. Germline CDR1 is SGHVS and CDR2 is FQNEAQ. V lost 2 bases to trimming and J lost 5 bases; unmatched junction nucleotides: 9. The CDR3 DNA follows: TGTGCCAGCAGCTTAAGGTCTAGCGGGAGGGCCTGGGAGACCCAGTACTTC. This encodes CASSLRSSGRAWETQYF.

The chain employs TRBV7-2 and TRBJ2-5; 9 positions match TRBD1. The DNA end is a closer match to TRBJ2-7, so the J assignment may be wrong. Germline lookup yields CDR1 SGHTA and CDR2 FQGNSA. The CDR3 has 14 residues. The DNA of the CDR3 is TGTGCCAGCAGCTCGGGACAGGGATTGGGCGAGCAGTACTTC. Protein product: CASSSGQGLGEQYF.

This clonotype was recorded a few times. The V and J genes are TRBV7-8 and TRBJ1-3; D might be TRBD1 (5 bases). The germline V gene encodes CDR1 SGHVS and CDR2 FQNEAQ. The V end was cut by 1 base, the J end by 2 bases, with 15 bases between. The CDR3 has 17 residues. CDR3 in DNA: TGTGCCAGCAGCTTAGGGCAGGGATTTGGGACTGGAAACACCATATATTTT. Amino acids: CASSLGQGFGTGNTIYF. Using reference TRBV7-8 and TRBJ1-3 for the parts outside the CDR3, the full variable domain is GAGVSQSPRYKVAKRGQDVALRCDPISGHVSLFWYQQALGQGPEFLTYFQNEAQLDKSGLPSDRFFAERPEGSVSTLKIQRTQQEDSAVYLCASSLGQGFGTGNTIYFGEGSWLTVV.

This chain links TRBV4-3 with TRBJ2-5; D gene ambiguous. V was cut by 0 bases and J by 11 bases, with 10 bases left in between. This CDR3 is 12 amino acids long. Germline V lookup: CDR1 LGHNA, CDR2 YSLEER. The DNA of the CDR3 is TGCGCCAGCAGCCAAGAGTCGAGTGAGCAGTACTTC. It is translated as CASSQESSEQYF.

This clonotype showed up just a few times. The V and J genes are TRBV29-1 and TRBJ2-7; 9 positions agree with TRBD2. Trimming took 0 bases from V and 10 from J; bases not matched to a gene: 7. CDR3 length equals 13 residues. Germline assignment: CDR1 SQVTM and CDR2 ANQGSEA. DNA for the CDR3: TGCAGCGTTGAAGATTGGCTAGCGGGACCTCAGTACTTC. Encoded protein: CSVEDWLAGPQYF.

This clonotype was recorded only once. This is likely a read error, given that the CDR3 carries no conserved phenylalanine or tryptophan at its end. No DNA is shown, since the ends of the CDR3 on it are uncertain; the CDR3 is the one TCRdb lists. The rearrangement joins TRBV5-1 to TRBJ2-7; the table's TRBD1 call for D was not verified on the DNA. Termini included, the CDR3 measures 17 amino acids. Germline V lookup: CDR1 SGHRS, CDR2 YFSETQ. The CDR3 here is CASRARGQGEYGYTFGS.

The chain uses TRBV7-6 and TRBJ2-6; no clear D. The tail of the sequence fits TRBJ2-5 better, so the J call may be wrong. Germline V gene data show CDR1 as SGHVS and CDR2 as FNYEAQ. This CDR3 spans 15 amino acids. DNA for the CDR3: TGTGCCAGCAGCTTATCTTTGGGCCGCGAAGAGACCCAGTACTTC. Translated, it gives CASSLSLGREETQYF.

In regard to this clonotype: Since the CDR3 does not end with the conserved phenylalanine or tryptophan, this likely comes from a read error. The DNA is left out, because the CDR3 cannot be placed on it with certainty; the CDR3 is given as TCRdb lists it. CDR3 in amino acids: CASSLGNSGLGSETQYFGA. V and J are TRBV11-2 and TRBJ2-6; the table calls TRBD2, which could not be checked here. The CDR3 is 19 amino acids in total, end residues counted. Germline V CDR1 and CDR2: SGHAT, FQNNGV.

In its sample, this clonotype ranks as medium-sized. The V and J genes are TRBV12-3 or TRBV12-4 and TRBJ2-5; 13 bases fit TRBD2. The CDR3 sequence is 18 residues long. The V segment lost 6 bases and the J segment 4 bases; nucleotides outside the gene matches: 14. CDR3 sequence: CASSSPGGLAGLGETQYF. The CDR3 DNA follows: TGTGCCAGCAGCTCCCCGGGGGGACTAGCGGGACTTGGAGAGACCCAGTACTTC.

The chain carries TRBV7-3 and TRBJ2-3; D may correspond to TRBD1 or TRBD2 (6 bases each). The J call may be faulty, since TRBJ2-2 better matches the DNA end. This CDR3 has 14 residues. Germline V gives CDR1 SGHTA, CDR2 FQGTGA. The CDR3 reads CASLGGLRTGELFF. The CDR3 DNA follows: TGTGCCAGCCTCGGGGGCTTGAGAACCGGGGAGCTGTTTTTT.

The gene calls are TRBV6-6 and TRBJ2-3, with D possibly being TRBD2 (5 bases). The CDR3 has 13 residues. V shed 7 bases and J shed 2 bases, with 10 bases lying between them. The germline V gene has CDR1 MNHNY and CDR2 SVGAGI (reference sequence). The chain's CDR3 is CASKQRYTDTQYF. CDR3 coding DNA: TGTGCCAGCAAGCAGCGGTACACAGATACGCAGTATTTT.

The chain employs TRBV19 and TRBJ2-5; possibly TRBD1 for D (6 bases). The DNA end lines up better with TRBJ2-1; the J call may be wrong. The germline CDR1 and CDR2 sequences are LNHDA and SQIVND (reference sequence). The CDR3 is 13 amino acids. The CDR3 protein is CASSTTGMDTQFF. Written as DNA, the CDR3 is TGTGCCAGTAGCACAACAGGGATGGATACGCAGTTCTTC.

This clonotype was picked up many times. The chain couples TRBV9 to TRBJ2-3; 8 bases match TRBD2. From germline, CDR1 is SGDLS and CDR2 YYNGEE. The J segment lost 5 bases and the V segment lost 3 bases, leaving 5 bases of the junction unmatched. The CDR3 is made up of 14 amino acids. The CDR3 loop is CASSGTSSGDTQYF. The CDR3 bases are TGTGCCAGCAGCGGGACTAGCTCGGGAGATACGCAGTATTTT.

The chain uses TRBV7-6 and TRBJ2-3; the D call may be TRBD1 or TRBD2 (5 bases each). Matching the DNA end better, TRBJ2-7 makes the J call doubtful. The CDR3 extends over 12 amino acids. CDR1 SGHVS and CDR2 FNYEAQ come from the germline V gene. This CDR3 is CASSSGTVEQYF. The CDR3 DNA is TGTGCCAGCAGCTCCGGGACGGTCGAGCAGTACTTC.

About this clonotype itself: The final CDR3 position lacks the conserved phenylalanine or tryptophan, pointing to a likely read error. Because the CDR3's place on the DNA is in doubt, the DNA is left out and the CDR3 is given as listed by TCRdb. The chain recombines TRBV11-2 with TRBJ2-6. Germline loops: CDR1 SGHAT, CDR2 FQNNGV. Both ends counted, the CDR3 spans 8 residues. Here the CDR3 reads CASSLGTP.

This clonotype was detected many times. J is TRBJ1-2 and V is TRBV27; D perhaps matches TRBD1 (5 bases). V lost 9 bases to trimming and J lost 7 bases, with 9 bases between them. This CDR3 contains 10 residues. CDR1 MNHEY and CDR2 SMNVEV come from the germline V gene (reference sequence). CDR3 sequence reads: CARGGGGYTF. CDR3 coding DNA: TGTGCCAGGGGCGGGGGTGGCTACACCTTC.

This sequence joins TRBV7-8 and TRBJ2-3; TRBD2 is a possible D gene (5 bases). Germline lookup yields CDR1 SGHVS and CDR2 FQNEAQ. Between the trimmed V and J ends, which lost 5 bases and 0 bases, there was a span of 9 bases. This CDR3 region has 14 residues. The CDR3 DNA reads TGTGCCAGCAGCCGACTAACTAGCACAGATACGCAGTATTTT. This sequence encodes CASSRLTSTDTQYF.

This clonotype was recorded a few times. The CDR3 DNA is TGTGCCAGCAGCCCTCGTCCGGGACAGACCTACGAGCAGTACTTC. Translation gives CASSPRPGQTYEQYF. V and J are TRBV7-8 and TRBJ2-5; 7 bases agree with TRBD1. The DNA matches TRBJ2-7 better at its end, which makes the J call doubtful. CDR3 size: 15 residues. CDR1 and CDR2 (germline): SGHVS, FQNEAQ.

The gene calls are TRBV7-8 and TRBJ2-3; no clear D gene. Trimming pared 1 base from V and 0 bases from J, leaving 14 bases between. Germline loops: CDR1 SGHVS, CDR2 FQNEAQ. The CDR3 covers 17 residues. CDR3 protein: CASSLGSTPSSTDTQYF. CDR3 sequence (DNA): TGTGCCAGCAGCTTAGGATCCACCCCATCTAGCACAGATACGCAGTATTTT.

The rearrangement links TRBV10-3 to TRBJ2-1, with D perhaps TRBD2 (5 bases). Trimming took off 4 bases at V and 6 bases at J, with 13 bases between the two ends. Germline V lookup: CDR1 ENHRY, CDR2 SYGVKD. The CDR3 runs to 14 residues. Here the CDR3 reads CAISGHGGGNEQFF. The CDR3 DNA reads TGTGCCATCAGTGGGCATGGAGGTGGCAATGAGCAGTTCTTC.

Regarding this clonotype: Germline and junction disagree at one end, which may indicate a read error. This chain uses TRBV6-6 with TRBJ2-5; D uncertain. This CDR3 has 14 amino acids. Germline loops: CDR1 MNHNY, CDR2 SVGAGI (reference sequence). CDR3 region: CASSYWDQRETQYF. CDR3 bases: TGTGCCAGCAGCTACTGGGATCAAAGAGAAACCCAGTACTTC.

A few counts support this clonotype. CDR3 coding DNA: TGTGCCAGCAGTTTTACGAGACTAGCGGGCGAGCAGTTCTTC. Amino acids: CASSFTRLAGEQFF. This rearrangement joins TRBV12-3 or TRBV12-4 to TRBJ2-1; TRBD2 matches 10 bases. Trimming removed 3 bases from V and 10 bases from J; junction bases left unmatched: 6. The CDR3 is made up of 14 amino acids.

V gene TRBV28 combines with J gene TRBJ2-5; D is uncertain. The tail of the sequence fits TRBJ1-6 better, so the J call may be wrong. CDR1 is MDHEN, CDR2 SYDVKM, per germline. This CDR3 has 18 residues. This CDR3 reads CASSFPRNKDYNHSPLHF. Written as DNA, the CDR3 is TGTGCCAGCAGTTTCCCTCGGAATAAAGACTATAATCATTCACCCCTCCACTTT.

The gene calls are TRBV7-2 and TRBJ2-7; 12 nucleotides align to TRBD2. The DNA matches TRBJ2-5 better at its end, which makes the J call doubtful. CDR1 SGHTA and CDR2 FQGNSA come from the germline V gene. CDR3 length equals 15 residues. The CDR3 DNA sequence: TGTGCCAGCAGCTCAGGACTAGCGGGACGGGAGACCCAGTACTTC. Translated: CASSSGLAGRETQYF.

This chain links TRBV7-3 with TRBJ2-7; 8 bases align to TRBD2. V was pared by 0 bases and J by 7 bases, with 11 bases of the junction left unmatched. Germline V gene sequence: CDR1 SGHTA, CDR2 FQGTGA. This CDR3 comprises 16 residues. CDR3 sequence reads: CASSLTWLAGYNEQYF. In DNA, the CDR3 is TGTGCCAGCAGCTTAACGTGGCTAGCGGGCTACAATGAGCAGTACTTC.

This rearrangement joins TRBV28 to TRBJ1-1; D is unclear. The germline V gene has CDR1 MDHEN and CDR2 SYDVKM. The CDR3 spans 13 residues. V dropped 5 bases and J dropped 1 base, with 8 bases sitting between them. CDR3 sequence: CASSIIQNTEAFF. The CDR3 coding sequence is TGTGCCAGCAGTATCATTCAGAACACTGAAGCTTTCTTT.

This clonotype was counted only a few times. The CDR3 DNA sequence: TGTGCCAGCAGTGTAAACAGGGTCGGAGAGACCCAGTACTTC. Translating it yields CASSVNRVGETQYF. The chain carries TRBV2 and TRBJ2-4, with a possible D match to TRBD1 (6 bases). The last part of the DNA fits TRBJ2-5 better; the J call may be wrong. Germline-derived CDR1 and CDR2 are SNHLY and FYNNEI. The CDR3 has 14 residues.